A selection of T cell receptor beta chains follows, all from one sample in a study of shared clonotypes between healthy human individuals. Repertoires were generated with immunoSEQ multiplex PCR, while TCRdb's copy carries only in-frame clones and drops some. The sample yields about 1,800,000 clones, less than 95% seen once. Sequenced: naive CD8+ T cells sorted from blood. These TCRs come from a man between 18 and 29 years old in good health. The conserved cysteine and the conserved F or W are not part of the CDR3 here. Fields, in order: V gene, CDR3 length, J gene, CDR3 protein.

TRBV4-1,14,TRBJ2-1,ASSPRASASYNEQF
TRBV4-1,13,TRBJ2-2,ASSQVQGATGELF
TRBV6-5,13,TRBJ1-2,ASSANRIGDYGYT
TRBV30,13,TRBJ1-1,AWSVLRDRDTEAF
TRBV6-5,12,TRBJ2-1,ASSTGGSYNEQF
TRBV19,14,TRBJ1-5,ASTLGAGAEGQPQH
TRBV28,11,TRBJ2-7,ASRWDNSYEQY
TRBV7-3,11,TRBJ2-7,ASSFGTELEQY
TRBV2,13,TRBJ2-2,ASVLVSENTGELF
TRBV11-3,11,TRBJ2-1,ASSPTNADEQF
TRBV9,12,TRBJ2-7,ASSVGYSTYEQY
TRBV6-6,14,TRBJ2-3,ASSYSGGAGTDTQY
TRBV7-9,10,TRBJ2-7,ASSASSYEQY
TRBV6-6,13,TRBJ2-3,ASSLGREGTDTQY
TRBV2,15,TRBJ2-2,ASSDVSRGANTGELF
TRBV27,12,TRBJ2-7,ASSLSDRSYEQY
TRBV18,13,TRBJ1-1,ASSPAGGRVTEAF
TRBV5-6,11,TRBJ2-1,ASSFLNTNEQF
TRBV7-8,14,TRBJ2-1,ASSSTGDYSYNEQF
TRBV28,13,TRBJ1-1,ASSFGAGAKEEAF
TRBV9,10,TRBJ1-2,ASRQGLYGYT
TRBV5-6,15,TRBJ2-3,ASSPGLAGGPTDTQY
TRBV13,12,TRBJ2-7,ASSSSGADYEQY
TRBV25-1,15,TRBJ2-2,ASTLSPGQGSTGELF
TRBV27,11,TRBJ2-1,ASSLRGYNEQF
TRBV7-6,13,TRBJ2-7,ASSSLAGGVYEQY
TRBV7-9,12,TRBJ1-4,ASSKANREEKLF
TRBV20-1,8,TRBJ2-5,SALGETQY
TRBV7-9,16,TRBJ1-5,ASSLATFGGIGNQPQH
TRBV7-8,12,TRBJ2-3,ASINGLAVDTQY
TRBV27,13,TRBJ2-7,ASSSRPGPGYEQY
TRBV6-1,11,TRBJ2-1,ASSERRVLEQF
TRBV30,14,TRBJ1-1,AWSVLMGDRNTEAF
TRBV18,15,TRBJ2-1,ASSPPFGAGGYNEQF
TRBV13,11,TRBJ2-7,ASSEGSFYEQY
TRBV9,10,TRBJ2-3,ASSGVTDTQY